This TCR beta chain was captured by sequencing in a study of human T cells and chemical hapten exposure. Findings of the study overall: After DPC sensitization, TCRs above 1 in 1000 frequency showed no change.

This clonotype was found a few times. Its antigen is unidentified. The library attached unique molecular identifiers to individual cDNA molecules. TCRdb used MiXCR to reprocess the RACE reads, holding one entry per CDR3 protein. The table has 130,000 or so distinct CDR3 sequences, 9% to 10% seen once; the top ten hold 1.5% to 2%. The CDR3 is 18 residues long. The V gene end was trimmed by 6 bases and the J gene end by 0 bases; junction bases not matched to a gene: 10. Time point described: healthy volunteer bleed at 2 weeks. Blood, whole and unfractionated, served as the source for total RNA extraction.

The receptor was isolated from a male donor in good health. Some clones in this sample may be carry-over from other donors' samples. Sequencing input: whole blood. J is TRBJ1-5 and V is TRBV12-3 or TRBV12-4; 11 bases match TRBD1. CDR3: CASSNPGTGGDSNQPQHF. CDR3 coding DNA: TGTGCCAGCAGCAATCCCGGGACAGGGGGAGATAGCAATCAGCCCCAGCATTTT.